This T cell receptor (beta chain) comes out of a study of blood T cells in healthy people across ages. This clonotype was observed a handful of times. Total RNA amounts of at least 5 micrograms were extracted per sample. The second PCR ran about 6 to 12 cycles with a sample-barcoded 5' primer and J-beta primers. Each CDR3 protein gets one entry after TCRdb re-called the 5' RACE reads with MiXCR. The sample includes fewer than 650,000 distinct CDR3 sequences, about 28% of them seen just once. These data were also reused for a study on T cells of mothers and their children.

The sequenced sample consisted of blood. This TCR was sampled from a boy aged 2 to 9 in good health.

DNA for the CDR3: TGTGCCAGCAGCTTAACAGGACAGTTCAATCAGCCCCAGCATTTT. Protein sequence: CASSLTGQFNQPQHF. The chain combines TRBV7-9 with TRBJ1-5; the D gene is possibly TRBD1 (6 bases). V gave up 2 bases and J gave up 3 bases, with 11 bases separating them. The CDR3 has 15 amino acids. Germline assignment: CDR1 SEHNR and CDR2 FQNEAQ (reference sequence). The full variable domain, completed using reference TRBV7-9 and TRBJ1-5, is DTGVSQNPRHKITKRGQNVTFRCDPISEHNRLYWYRQTLGQGPEFLTYFQNEAQLEKSRLLSDRFSAERPKGSFSTLEIQRTEQGDSAMYLCASSLTGQFNQPQHFGDGTRLSIL.